Listed below are T cell receptor beta chains from one sample, sequenced in a study of synovial regulatory T cells in juvenile arthritis. Generated by immunoSEQ multiplex PCR, the TCRdb table keeps only in-frame clones and is missing some. The sample holds 9,000 to 10,000 clones. The source material was Treg cells from blood. The receptors come from a donor aged 2-30 years with juvenile idiopathic arthritis. The CDR3 runs from the conserved cysteine through the conserved F or W.

j_call: TRBJ2-1; v_call: TRBV10-1; cdr3_length: 13; cdr3_aa: CAKTRARDNEQFF
j_call: TRBJ1-3; v_call: TRBV6-6; cdr3_length: 15; cdr3_aa: CASTKQGPSGNTIYF
j_call: TRBJ2-6; v_call: TRBV19; cdr3_length: 16; cdr3_aa: CASSDRLTAGANVLTF
j_call: TRBJ1-5; v_call: TRBV18; cdr3_length: 16; cdr3_aa: CASSPNPTYSNQPQHF
j_call: TRBJ2-7; v_call: TRBV2; cdr3_length: 11; cdr3_aa: CASSQGYEQYF
j_call: TRBJ2-5; v_call: TRBV5-4; cdr3_length: 15; cdr3_aa: CASSHPGQGGETQYF
j_call: TRBJ1-5; v_call: TRBV6-5; cdr3_length: 14; cdr3_aa: CASRPTGIGQPQHF
j_call: TRBJ2-2; v_call: TRBV10-3; cdr3_length: 15; cdr3_aa: CAISELRGRVGELFF
j_call: TRBJ1-2; v_call: TRBV6-5; cdr3_length: 15; cdr3_aa: CASSSQGIVGNGYTF
j_call: TRBJ1-4; v_call: TRBV6-6; cdr3_length: 14; cdr3_aa: CASRVFGTNEKLFF
j_call: TRBJ2-3; v_call: TRBV19; cdr3_length: 13; cdr3_aa: CASSRPGLDTQYF
j_call: TRBJ1-2; v_call: TRBV7-6; cdr3_length: 14; cdr3_aa: CASSLQAGREGYTF
j_call: TRBJ2-1; v_call: TRBV4-1; cdr3_length: 21; cdr3_aa: CASSQDRTRTSGRTTYNEQFF
j_call: TRBJ1-2; v_call: TRBV10-3; cdr3_length: 15; cdr3_aa: CAIPRFGRNNYGYTF
j_call: TRBJ1-5; v_call: TRBV18; cdr3_length: 16; cdr3_aa: CASSPSRLTGSQPQHF
j_call: TRBJ1-4; v_call: TRBV10-3; cdr3_length: 15; cdr3_aa: CAISAGRTGVEKLFF
j_call: TRBJ2-1; v_call: TRBV28; cdr3_length: 13; cdr3_aa: CASSLGGKNEQFF
j_call: TRBJ1-3; v_call: TRBV4-2; cdr3_length: 15; cdr3_aa: CASSPSTDSGNTIYF
j_call: TRBJ1-3; v_call: TRBV28; cdr3_length: 15; cdr3_aa: CASRCDRDSGNTIYF
j_call: TRBJ1-4; v_call: TRBV4-1; cdr3_length: 14; cdr3_aa: CASSQTGGSEKLFF
j_call: TRBJ2-1; v_call: TRBV5-1; cdr3_length: 14; cdr3_aa: CASRQVGEYNEQFF
j_call: TRBJ1-3; v_call: TRBV5-1; cdr3_length: 15; cdr3_aa: CASSFGTGDGNTIYF
j_call: TRBJ2-1; v_call: TRBV9; cdr3_length: 16; cdr3_aa: CASSVAALAGYNEQFF
j_call: TRBJ1-2; v_call: TRBV9; cdr3_length: 14; cdr3_aa: CASSVGDRSYGYTF
j_call: TRBJ2-7; v_call: TRBV7-7; cdr3_length: 13; cdr3_aa: CASSRGATYEQYF
j_call: TRBJ1-5; v_call: TRBV10-3; cdr3_length: 14; cdr3_aa: CAISAGDGNQPQHF
j_call: TRBJ1-2; v_call: TRBV2; cdr3_length: 13; cdr3_aa: CASYRRLGYGYTF
j_call: TRBJ1-5; v_call: TRBV6-6; cdr3_length: 16; cdr3_aa: CASSYGTGSSNQPQHF
j_call: TRBJ1-5; v_call: TRBV7-9; cdr3_length: 12; cdr3_aa: CASSIGQGPQHF